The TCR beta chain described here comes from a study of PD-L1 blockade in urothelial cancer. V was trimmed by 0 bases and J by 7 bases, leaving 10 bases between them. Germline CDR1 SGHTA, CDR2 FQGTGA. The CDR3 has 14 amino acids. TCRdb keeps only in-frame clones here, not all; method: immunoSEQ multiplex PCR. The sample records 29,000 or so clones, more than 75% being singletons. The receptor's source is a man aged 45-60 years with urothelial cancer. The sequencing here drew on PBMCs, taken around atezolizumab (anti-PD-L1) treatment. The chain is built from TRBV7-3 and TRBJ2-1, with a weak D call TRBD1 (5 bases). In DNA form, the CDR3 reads TGTGCCAGCAGCTTAACCCCAGGGCTTAATGAGCAGTTCTTC. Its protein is CASSLTPGLNEQFF.